What follows describes a single TCR beta chain. What it recognizes is unknown. Looked up from germline, CDR1 is MNHNS and CDR2 is SASEGT. The CDR3 is made up of 14 amino acids. V gave up 2 bases and J gave up 6 bases; unmatched junction bases: 5. This sample is part of a study of OX40 agonist ivuxolimab in advanced cancers. At the level of the study: Aged roughly 23 to 80 with a mean of approximately 57 years, they were 82.7% male. Three dose-escalation patients had partial responses: one with hepatocellular carcinoma and two with cutaneous melanoma.

Study-level results: Fewer expanded clones were found on average in CD4+ than in CD8+ T cells.

The data were produced by immunoSEQ multiplex PCR, yet TCRdb's version contains in-frame clones alone and is incomplete. In the table there are more than 5,500 clones, around four fifths of which are singletons. The source was CD4+ or CD8+ T cells sorted from blood, collected in a trial of the OX40 agonist ivuxolimab. The clonotype comes from an adult with an advanced solid tumor such as melanoma, head and neck, liver or kidney cancer. J is TRBJ2-7 and V is TRBV6-1, with 9 bases that match TRBD1. The CDR3 DNA is TGTGCCAGCAGTGAATTGGGGACAGGGAGCGAGCAGTACTTC. As protein: CASSELGTGSEQYF.